This T cell receptor (beta chain) is from a study of radiotherapy plus CTLA-4 blockade in lung cancer. A note on this clone: Its target is not known.

With V trimmed by 5 bases and J by 4 bases, 14 bases remained unmatched. Germline CDR1 and CDR2: MNHEY and SMNVEV (reference sequence). The CDR3 runs to 17 residues. Study results and limitations: Once radiotherapy plus ipilimumab had been given, TCR clones derived from tumor expanded in blood. The best prediction of response reportedly came from early blood T cell clone dynamics, with interferon-beta.

Treatment of patients with chemo-refractory metastatic non-small-cell lung cancer consisted of focal radiation plus CTLA-4 blockade with ipilimumab. Sequencing was performed with immunoSEQ multiplex PCR; in TCRdb, only in-frame clones are kept and a portion is missing. The sample contains roughly 110,000 clones, about 83% of which appear only once. Sequencing used peripheral blood, obtained from a patient treated with radiotherapy plus ipilimumab. The rearrangement links TRBV27 to TRBJ1-5; TRBD1 matches 7 bases. This receptor was taken from a human donor with non-small cell lung cancer that progressed on radiotherapy plus ipilimumab. Some clones in this sample may be carry-over from other donors' samples. CDR3 in DNA: TGTGCCAGCAGTCAAGAGGGGGTGACAGGGCGGAATCAGCCCCAGCATTTT. Translation: CASSQEGVTGRNQPQHF.